This T cell receptor (beta chain) was recovered during a study of OX40 agonist ivuxolimab in advanced cancers. Germline V CDR1 and CDR2: SGHAT, FQNNGV. The CDR3 extends over 12 amino acids. The ends were cut back, 5 bases at V and 7 bases at J, with 11 bases in the middle. Exclusion of a patient followed from autoimmune disease history or systemic immunosuppression. The repertoire was sequenced with immunoSEQ multiplex PCR; TCRdb's copy has only in-frame clones and lacks some. The data contain 75,000 to 100,000 clones, more than 90% of them singletons. The chain recombines TRBV11-2 with TRBJ1-1; tentatively, D is TRBD1 (5 bases). This receptor was identified in an adult with an advanced solid tumor such as melanoma, head and neck, liver or kidney cancer. This material consisted of CD4+ or CD8+ T cells sorted from blood, taken in a trial of the OX40 agonist ivuxolimab. The CDR3, as DNA: TGTGCCAGCAGCCCAGGGCGGGGTGAAGCTTTCTTT. Its translation: CASSPGRGEAFF.